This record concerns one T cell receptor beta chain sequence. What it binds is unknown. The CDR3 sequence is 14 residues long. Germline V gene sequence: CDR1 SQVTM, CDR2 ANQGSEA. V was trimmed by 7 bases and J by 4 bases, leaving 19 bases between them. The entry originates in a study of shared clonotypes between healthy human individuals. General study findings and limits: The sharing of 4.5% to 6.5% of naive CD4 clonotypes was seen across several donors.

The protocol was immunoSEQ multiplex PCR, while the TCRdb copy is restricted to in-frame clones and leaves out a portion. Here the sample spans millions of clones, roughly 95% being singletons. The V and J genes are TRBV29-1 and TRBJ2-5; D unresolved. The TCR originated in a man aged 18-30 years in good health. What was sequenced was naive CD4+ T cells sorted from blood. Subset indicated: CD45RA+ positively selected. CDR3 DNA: TGCAGCGCCCTACCCCGCCTGAGGATAGAGACCCAGTACTTC. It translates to CSALPRLRIETQYF.